This T cell receptor beta chain was captured in a study of technical replicates of blood from a handful of donors. The protocol was immunoSEQ multiplex PCR, while the TCRdb copy is restricted to in-frame clones and leaves out a portion. The table has about 81,000 clones, more than 80% seen once. Germline V gene lookup returns CDR1 SGHTA and CDR2 FQGNSA. The CDR3 runs 13 residues. The V and J ends lost 3 bases and 5 bases, in that order; junction bases with no gene match: 0. Sequenced sample: PBMCs. The V and J genes are TRBV7-2 and TRBJ1-2, with 10 bases matching TRBD1. The source is a human donor in good health. Some clones in this sample may be carry-over from other donors' samples. CDR3 sequence (DNA): TGTGCCAGCAGCTTGGGACAGGGGTATGGCTACACCTTC. Protein sequence: CASSLGQGYGYTF.